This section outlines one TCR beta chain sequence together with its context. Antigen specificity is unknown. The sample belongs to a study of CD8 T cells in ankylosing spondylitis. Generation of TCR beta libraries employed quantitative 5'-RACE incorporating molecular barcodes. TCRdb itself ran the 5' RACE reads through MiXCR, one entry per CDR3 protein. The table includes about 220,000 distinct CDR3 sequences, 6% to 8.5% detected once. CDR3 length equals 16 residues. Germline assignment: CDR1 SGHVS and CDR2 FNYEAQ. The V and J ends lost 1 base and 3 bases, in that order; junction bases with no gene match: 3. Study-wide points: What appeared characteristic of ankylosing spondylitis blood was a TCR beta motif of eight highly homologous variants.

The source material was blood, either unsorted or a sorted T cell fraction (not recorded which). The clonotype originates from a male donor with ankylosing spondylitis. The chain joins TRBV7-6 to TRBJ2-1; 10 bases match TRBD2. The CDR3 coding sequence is TGTGCCAGCAGCTTAGGGACTAGCGGCCTCTACAATGAGCAGTTCTTC. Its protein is CASSLGTSGLYNEQFF.